The 32 T cell receptor beta chains reported below all come from one sample, sequenced in a study of early T cells in non-severe SARS-CoV-2 infection. TCRdb re-analysed the 5' RACE reads in MiXCR, keeping a single row per CDR3 protein. This sample carries about 83,000 distinct CDR3 sequences, around an eighth of them seen once, and the ten largest clones take 6.5%. Sample: whole blood. These receptors were collected from an adult who was a healthcare worker with PCR-confirmed SARS-CoV-2 infection or an uninfected control (not recorded which).

In its sample, this clonotype is medium-sized. J is TRBJ1-5 and V is TRBV7-4, with D perhaps matching TRBD1 (6 bases). V lost 3 bases and J lost 6, with 21 bases in between. This CDR3 is 17 amino acids long. CDR1 is SGHVT and CDR2 is SQSDAQ in the germline V gene. This chain's CDR3 is CASSFIRQEGPFQPQHF. The CDR3 region has the DNA TGTGCCAGCAGCTTTATCAGACAGGAGGGACCGTTTCAGCCCCAGCATTTT.

The J gene is TRBJ2-2, the V gene TRBV7-3; D is perhaps TRBD1 (6 bases). V lost 6 bases, J lost 8 bases, and 25 bases lay in between. This CDR3 comprises 17 residues. CDR1 is SGHTA, CDR2 FQGTGA, per germline. CDR3 nucleotide sequence: TGTGCCAGCAGTCATCGGACAGCTAACGCCCCTCCTGGGGAGCTGTTTTTT. As protein: CASSHRTANAPPGELFF.

This clonotype was found many times. The chain is built from TRBV20-1 and TRBJ1-2; D not resolved. Germline CDR1 and CDR2: DFQATT and SNEGSKA (reference sequence). The CDR3 sequence is 12 residues long. V shed 3 bases and J shed 6 bases, with 11 bases lying between them. CDR3 protein: CSASGGEDGYTF. CDR3 nucleotide sequence: TGCAGTGCTAGTGGAGGAGAGGATGGCTACACCTTC.

This chain connects TRBV7-2 to TRBJ2-7, with 8 nucleotides matching TRBD1. The ends lost 1 base at V and 3 bases at J; junction bases unmatched: 5. This CDR3 contains 15 residues. Germline values: CDR1 SGHTA, CDR2 FQGNSA. CDR3 amino acids: CASSLGWTGNYEQYF. The DNA for the CDR3 is TGTGCCAGCAGCTTAGGTTGGACAGGGAACTACGAGCAGTACTTC. Full variable domain (missing parts from reference TRBV7-2 and TRBJ2-7): GAGVSQSPSNKVTEKGKDVELRCDPISGHTALYWYRQSLGQGLEFLIYFQGNSAPDKSGLPSDRFSAERTGGSVSTLTIQRTQQEDSAVYLCASSLGWTGNYEQYFGPGTRLTVT.

This clonotype was seen a handful of times. The genes are TRBV11-1 and TRBJ2-5; TRBD1 matches at 10 bases. There are 14 residues in the CDR3. V was pared by 4 bases and J by 3 bases, with 2 bases of the junction left unmatched. CDR1 is SGHAT and CDR2 is FQDESV in the germline V gene (reference sequence). The CDR3 coding sequence is TGTGCCAGCAGCTGGGGACAGGGGAAAGAGACCCAGTACTTC. Translating it yields CASSWGQGKETQYF.

Many counts were recorded for this clonotype. The V and J genes are TRBV11-2 and TRBJ2-7; a possible D gene is TRBD2 (5 bases). The germline V gene has CDR1 SGHAT and CDR2 FQNNGV. The CDR3 covers 15 residues. V dropped 0 bases and J dropped 3 bases, with 12 bases sitting between them. CDR3 in amino acids: CASSLERGSFYEQYF. CDR3 DNA sequence: TGTGCCAGCAGCTTAGAGCGAGGGAGTTTCTACGAGCAGTACTTC.

This clonotype was counted a few times. J is TRBJ2-1 and V is TRBV20-1; maybe TRBD2 (6 bases). Germline CDR1 reads DFQATT; CDR2 reads SNEGSKA (reference sequence). V shed 8 bases and J shed 4 bases, with 15 bases lying between them. The length of the CDR3 is 13 residues. This CDR3 reads CSSTGVFYNEQFF. DNA for the CDR3: TGCAGTTCTACGGGAGTTTTTTACAATGAGCAGTTCTTC.

This clonotype was found a few times. This chain links TRBV20-1 with TRBJ2-1; D gene unclear. This CDR3 region has 16 residues. Germline lookup yields CDR1 DFQATT and CDR2 SNEGSKA (reference sequence). Deletions cut 6 bases from V and 2 bases from J, with 20 bases between. The CDR3 region has the DNA TGCAGTGCCACCCCTTCTATGTTGTCGACCTACAATGAGCAGTTCTTC. This translates into CSATPSMLSTYNEQFF.

A few counts support this clonotype. This rearrangement joins TRBV20-1 to TRBJ1-2; no reliable D call. Germline CDR1 reads DFQATT; CDR2 reads SNEGSKA (reference sequence). The length of the CDR3 is 11 residues. The germline V and J ends were trimmed by 1 base and 7 bases, with 7 bases remaining between them. The CDR3 loop reads CSARARGGYTF. CDR3 in DNA: TGCAGTGCTAGAGCGCGGGGTGGCTACACCTTC.

The table lists this clonotype with a few counts. J is TRBJ2-3 and V is TRBV5-1; D is uncertain. Germline values: CDR1 SGHRS, CDR2 YFSETQ. V lost 0 bases and J 0 bases, leaving 8 bases between the germline ends. The CDR3 loop spans 15 amino acids. CDR3 DNA sequence: TGCGCCAGCAGCTTGGCCATTGGCAGCACAGATACGCAGTATTTT. This encodes CASSLAIGSTDTQYF.

This clonotype was detected a few times. This sequence joins TRBV20-1 and TRBJ1-1; D might be TRBD1 (6 bases). The CDR3 is 12 residues long. In germline, CDR1 is DFQATT, CDR2 SNEGSKA (reference sequence). V shed 4 bases and J shed 7 bases, with 13 bases lying between them. CDR3 nucleotides: TGCAGTGCTACAGTTGGGGGCAGTGAAGCTTTCTTT. Translated: CSATVGGSEAFF.

This clonotype occurred many times. The chain links TRBV6-5 to TRBJ1-3; no definite D call. Germline lookup yields CDR1 MNHEY and CDR2 SVGAGI. Trimming pared 5 bases from V and 0 bases from J, leaving 5 bases between. The CDR3 is 13 residues long. This chain's CDR3 is CASSAGSGNTIYF. The CDR3 bases are TGTGCCAGCAGTGCGGGCTCTGGAAACACCATATATTTT.

The rearrangement joins TRBV5-6 to TRBJ2-6; the D is unclear. Germline CDR1 SGHDT, CDR2 YYEEEE. Trimming stripped 3 bases from V and 0 bases from J, with 4 bases between. There are 14 residues in the CDR3. In DNA form, the CDR3 reads TGTGCCAGCAGCTGGACCTCTGGGGCCAACGTCCTGACTTTC. Its translation: CASSWTSGANVLTF.

This chain links TRBV20-1 with TRBJ1-1; TRBD1 might be the D (5 bases). V lost 3 bases, J lost 6 bases, and 14 bases lay in between. Germline V lookup: CDR1 DFQATT, CDR2 SNEGSKA (reference sequence). The CDR3 totals 13 residues. CDR3 amino acids: CSASLQVGAEAFF. CDR3 DNA: TGCAGTGCTAGTCTACAGGTAGGGGCTGAAGCTTTCTTT.

The DNA of the CDR3 is TGTGCCAGCAGCTTATCGGGAGGAAACACCATATATTTT. It translates to CASSLSGGNTIYF. J is TRBJ1-3 and V is TRBV7-9; D is ambiguous. Germline V gives CDR1 SEHNR, CDR2 FQNEAQ (reference sequence). This CDR3 region has 13 residues. The V and J ends lost 2 bases and 4 bases respectively, with 6 bases between them.

The rearrangement links TRBV6-2 or TRBV6-3 to TRBJ2-3; 8 bases are a match to TRBD2. The ends lost 6 bases at V and 2 bases at J; junction bases unmatched: 10. CDR1 is MNHEY, CDR2 SVGEGT, per germline. The CDR3 extends over 16 amino acids. The CDR3 sequence: CASSTPISGNTDTQYF. Written as DNA, the CDR3 is TGTGCCAGCAGCACCCCCATTAGCGGGAACACAGATACGCAGTATTTT.

In regard to this clonotype: Since no conserved phenylalanine or tryptophan closes the CDR3, a read error is the likely cause. The chain recombines TRBV3-1 with TRBJ2-7; no definite D call. The V gene's germline CDR1 is LGHDT and CDR2 YNNKEL (reference sequence). This CDR3 spans 14 amino acids. With 5 bases removed from V and 6 bases from J, the gap between germline ends came to 17 bases. CDR3 nucleotides: TGTGCCAGCAGCTCCCCCCTGCAGGTCGGCGAGCAGTACCTC. Its translation is CASSSPLQVGEQYL.

This clonotype appeared a few times. This chain joins TRBV14 and TRBJ2-7, with D possibly being TRBD1 (6 bases). Trimming shortened V by 2 bases and J by 4 bases, and 12 bases separated the two germline ends. Germline V lookup: CDR1 SGHDN, CDR2 FVKESK. CDR3 length: 14 residues. In DNA form, the CDR3 reads TGTGCCAGCAGCCAAAGTCGAGGACAGTACGAGCAGTACTTC. It translates to CASSQSRGQYEQYF. Full variable domain (remainder filled in from reference TRBV14 and TRBJ2-7): EAGVTQFPSHSVIEKGQTVTLRCDPISGHDNLYWYRRVMGKEIKFLLHFVKESKQDESGMPNNRFLAERTGGTYSTLKVQPAELEDSGVYFCASSQSRGQYEQYFGPGTRLTVT.

This clonotype has ten or more counts. The V and J genes are TRBV7-2 and TRBJ2-1, with D maybe TRBD1 (6 bases). Germline V gives CDR1 SGHTA, CDR2 FQGNSA. The CDR3 extends over 15 amino acids. Deletions cut 7 bases from V and 0 bases from J, with 13 bases between. CDR3: CASTTAGASYNEQFF. As DNA, the CDR3 is TGTGCCAGCACCACGGCAGGGGCCTCCTACAATGAGCAGTTCTTC.

This clonotype has at least ten counts. The rearrangement joins TRBV7-9 to TRBJ2-1, with no clear D. The CDR3 extends over 15 amino acids. The germline V and J ends were trimmed by 5 bases and 4 bases, with 15 bases remaining between them. Germline V gene lookup returns CDR1 SEHNR and CDR2 FQNEAQ (reference sequence). In DNA form, the CDR3 reads TGTGCCAGCAGCCCAAGGCGGTCAGAATACAATGAGCAGTTCTTC. Protein sequence: CASSPRRSEYNEQFF.

The chain recombines TRBV28 with TRBJ1-5; no definite D call. The CDR3 covers 13 residues. Looked up from germline, CDR1 is MDHEN and CDR2 is SYDVKM. Between the trimmed V and J ends, which lost 7 bases and 5 bases, there was a span of 12 bases. The CDR3 DNA is TGTGCCAGCACTTTTGAGGGCGATCAGCCCCAGCATTTT. It yields the protein CASTFEGDQPQHF.

A few counts support this clonotype. The chain links TRBV6-6 to TRBJ2-4; TRBD1 agrees at 7 bases. CDR1 is MNHNY, CDR2 SVGAGI, per germline (reference sequence). CDR3 length equals 13 residues. Unmatched junction bases numbered 8, after V lost 8 bases and J lost 7 bases. CDR3 sequence: CASGQDRRNIQYF. In nucleotides, the CDR3 is TGTGCCAGCGGTCAGGACAGGAGGAACATTCAGTACTTC.

This clonotype was recorded only once. The chain has TRBV3-1 and TRBJ2-1, with TRBD2 matching 8 bases. The CDR3 totals 14 residues. The germline gives CDR1 LGHDT, CDR2 YNNKEL (reference sequence). Trimming at V came to 5 bases and at J to 4 bases, leaving 4 bases not matched to a gene. CDR3 amino acids: CASSWTSRYNEQFF. DNA of the CDR3: TGTGCCAGCAGCTGGACTAGCCGATACAATGAGCAGTTCTTC.

This clonotype was seen at least ten times. The chain couples TRBV3-1 to TRBJ1-4, with D tentatively TRBD1 (6 bases). V was clipped by 0 bases and J by 7 bases, with 12 bases between them. From germline, CDR1 is LGHDT and CDR2 YNNKEL (reference sequence). This CDR3 region has 15 residues. CDR3 sequence (DNA): TGTGCCAGCAGCCAAGATCGCAGGGGTGGTGAAAAACTGTTTTTT. Translated: CASSQDRRGGEKLFF.

This clonotype appeared a few times. This sequence joins TRBV10-3 and TRBJ2-1; TRBD2 aligns across 9 bases. V gave up 7 bases and J gave up 8 bases; unmatched junction bases: 6. This CDR3 has 13 amino acids. Germline loops: CDR1 ENHRY, CDR2 SYGVKD. CDR3 loop: CAITISGSDEQFF. The DNA for the CDR3 is TGTGCCATCACTATTAGCGGGAGCGATGAGCAGTTCTTC.

The J gene is TRBJ2-2, the V gene TRBV6-2 or TRBV6-3, with D unclear. The V gene lost 5 bases and the J gene lost 6 bases, with 7 bases spanning the gap. The germline CDR1 and CDR2 sequences are MNHEY and SVGEGT. The CDR3 runs to 12 residues. CDR3 DNA sequence: TGTGCCAGCAGTAGGATCCCCGGGGAGCTGTTTTTT. Its translation: CASSRIPGELFF.

The table lists this clonotype with many counts. This chain joins TRBV20-1 and TRBJ1-2, with no clear D. Per the germline V gene, CDR1 is DFQATT and CDR2 is SNEGSKA (reference sequence). There are 11 residues in the CDR3. The V gene lost 0 bases and the J gene lost 4 bases, with 3 bases spanning the gap. CDR3 in amino acids: CSARDGYGYTF. The CDR3 DNA reads TGCAGTGCTAGAGACGGCTATGGCTACACCTTC.

This clonotype was found a few times. The chain uses TRBV19 and TRBJ1-4; no firm D call. The germline gives CDR1 LNHDA, CDR2 SQIVND (reference sequence). V lost 6 bases to trimming and J lost 0 bases, with 8 bases between them. This CDR3 has 14 residues. The CDR3 DNA sequence: TGTGCCAGTAGGCTCAGCGCAACTAATGAAAAACTGTTTTTT. The encoded protein is CASRLSATNEKLFF.

This clonotype was observed many times. The chain joins TRBV9 to TRBJ1-1; possibly TRBD1 for D (5 bases). V was clipped by 0 bases and J by 0 bases, with 12 bases between them. The CDR3 length is 16 residues. Looked up from germline, CDR1 is SGDLS and CDR2 is YYNGEE. The CDR3 sequence is CASSVVTDTMNTEAFF. In DNA, the CDR3 is TGTGCCAGCAGCGTAGTGACAGACACCATGAACACTGAAGCTTTCTTT.

This clonotype appeared many times. The chain links TRBV6-2 or TRBV6-3 to TRBJ2-2, with D possibly TRBD2 on 6 matching bases. Germline loops: CDR1 MNHEY, CDR2 SVGEGT. Trimming cost V 2 bases and J 6 bases, with 13 bases left between them. The CDR3 has 15 amino acids. Here the CDR3 DNA reads TGTGCCAGCAGTTACAGGCGGGATCAGGCCGGGGAGCTGTTTTTT. Its protein product is CASSYRRDQAGELFF.

A remark on this clonotype: One end of the junction varies from germline; a read error may be responsible. The J gene is TRBJ2-5, the V gene TRBV2; unclear D gene. CDR1 is SNHLY and CDR2 is FYNNEI in the germline V gene. The CDR3 sequence is 14 residues long. In nucleotides, the CDR3 is TGTGCCAGCAGTGAACGGACGGATCAAGAGACCAAGTACTTC. Amino acid sequence: CASSERTDQETKYF. The full variable domain, its missing parts supplied by reference TRBV2 and TRBJ2-5, is EPEVTQTPSHQVTQMGQEVILRCVPISNHLYFYWYRQILGQKVEFLVSFYNNEISEKSEIFDDQFSVERPDGSNFTLKIRSTKLEDSAMYFCASSERTDQETKYFGPGTRLLVL.

This clonotype appeared a few times. The CDR3 sequence: CASSYSGAVADEKLFF. The CDR3 DNA reads as TGTGCCAGCAGTTACTCGGGGGCAGTGGCTGATGAAAAACTGTTTTTT. The rearrangement links TRBV6-5 to TRBJ1-4, with D possibly matching TRBD1 (6 bases). The V end was cut by 0 bases, the J end by 6 bases, with 14 bases between. Germline V lookup: CDR1 MNHEY, CDR2 SVGAGI. The CDR3 covers 16 residues.